This is a list of T cell receptor beta chains from one sample in a study of CD4+ T cells in melanoma. Here immunoSEQ multiplex PCR was the method, and the copy in TCRdb shows in-frame clones only, minus some. The sample includes around 9,500 clones, about 73% of them seen just once. Sequencing input: tumor tissue. The receptors originated from a human donor with melanoma. Each CDR3 is given with its conserved first and last residue. A D gene is named only where the DNA matches it firmly. Size is stated for part of the rows, as once, few or many counts, or as a class when the clone is expanded.

few | TRBJ2-7 | TRBV29-1 | . | TGCAGCGTTGCGGGCAGGCTGACCTACGAGCAGTACTTC | CSVAGRLTYEQYF
. | TRBJ2-2 | TRBV19 | . | TGTGCCAGTAGGCGTTCCGGGACCTATTCTGCCGGGGAGCTGTTTTTT | CASRRSGTYSAGELFF
. | TRBJ2-7 | TRBV15 | TRBD1 | TGTGCCACCAGCAGCCGGGACAGGGACTACGAGCAGTACTTC | CATSSRDRDYEQYF
. | TRBJ2-5 | TRBV9 | TRBD1 | TGTGCCAGCAGCTCGGGACAGAAAGAGACCCAGTACTTC | CASSSGQKETQYF
once | TRBJ2-3 | TRBV30 | . | TGTGCCTGCTCGACAGTTTCCACAGATACGCAGTATTTT | CACSTVSTDTQYF
. | TRBJ2-3 | TRBV10-1 | TRBD2 | TGCGCCAGCAACAACGGGGGGGCTGCAGATACGCAGTATTTT | CASNNGGAADTQYF
. | TRBJ2-4 | TRBV11-3 | TRBD2 | TGTGCCAGCAGCCCGACTCGGACTAGCGGGGGGGAAGGAAACATTCAGTACTTC | CASSPTRTSGGEGNIQYF
. | TRBJ2-1 | TRBV11-2 | TRBD2 | TGTGCCAGCAGCCCCGGACTAGGTGTAGACAATGAGCAGTTCTTC | CASSPGLGVDNEQFF
. | TRBJ2-7 | TRBV23-1 | . | TGCGCCAGCAGTCACCGCCAGTCCTACGAGCAGTACTTC | CASSHRQSYEQYF
few | TRBJ1-2 | TRBV6-5 | . | TGTGCCAGCAGTTACAGCCTACGGGAAGGCTACACCTTC | CASSYSLREGYTF
few | TRBJ1-1 | TRBV30 | . | TGTGCCTGCGCTTGGGGTGAAGCTTTCTTT | CACAWGEAFF
once | TRBJ1-2 | TRBV29-1 | . | TGCAGCGCCCTGCTGCAGGGTATCCGTACCTTC | CSALLQGIRTF
. | TRBJ2-1 | TRBV11-2 | TRBD2 | TGTGCCAGCAGCTTTAGCGTAGGGACTAGCGGAAATGAGCAGTTCTTC | CASSFSVGTSGNEQFF
few | TRBJ2-7 | TRBV7-9 | TRBD1 | TGTGCCAGCAGCTTAGACTCCGGGACAGTAGGCGAGCAGTACTTC | CASSLDSGTVGEQYF
. | TRBJ1-3 | TRBV12-5 | TRBD1 | TGTGCTAGTGGCTCTATTGACAGGGGTTATCTGGGGGTCTCTGGAAACACCATATATTTT | CASGSIDRGYLGVSGNTIYF
. | TRBJ1-4 | TRBV7-8 | TRBD1 | TGTGCCAGCAGCCGGGGACAGTCTGATGAAAAACTGTTTTTT | CASSRGQSDEKLFF
. | TRBJ1-1 | TRBV19 | TRBD1 | TGTGCCAGCAGTGGACAGGACCCTGAAGCTTTCTTT | CASSGQDPEAFF
. | TRBJ1-6 | TRBV21-1 | . | TGTGCCAGCAGCCCGCCCGGGACAGGGTATCCCCTCCACTTT | CASSPPGTGYPLHF
. | TRBJ2-1 | TRBV6-5 | . | TGTGCCAGCGGACGGGGGATTCGCTCCGGTGAGCAGTTCTTC | CASGRGIRSGEQFF
. | TRBJ1-1 | TRBV29-1 | . | TGCAGCGTTGGTGTCCTTCTCGCTGAAGCTTTCTTT | CSVGVLLAEAFF
. | TRBJ2-5 | TRBV18 | . | TGTGCCAGCTCACAACAGGGTGTCAAAGAGACCCAGTACTTC | CASSQQGVKETQYF
. | TRBJ1-2 | TRBV5-1 | TRBD1 | TGCGCCAGCAGCTTGGACAGGGGGGATGGCTACACCTTC | CASSLDRGDGYTF
. | TRBJ2-2 | TRBV18 | . | TGTGCCAGCTCACCACGGAGTAGCGGAAGGTCGAACACCGGGGAGCTGTTTTTT | CASSPRSSGRSNTGELFF
. | TRBJ2-5 | TRBV5-1 | . | TGCGCCAGCAGCTTGGGGCCAGGCAAAGAGACCCAGTACTTC | CASSLGPGKETQYF
. | TRBJ2-3 | TRBV5-1 | TRBD2 | TGCGCCAGCAGCTATGGACTAGACACAGATACGCAGTATTTT | CASSYGLDTDTQYF
medium-sized | TRBJ1-1 | TRBV5-4 | . | TGTGCCAGCAGCCTCCCGAGGCAGGGCCCGCCTGAAGCTTTCTTT | CASSLPRQGPPEAFF
. | TRBJ2-7 | TRBV5-6 | TRBD1 | TGTGCCAGCAGCTCGGGACAGCTCTACGAGCAGTACTTC | CASSSGQLYEQYF
. | TRBJ2-5 | TRBV30 | . | TGTGCCTCGGACACCGGGACAACTCAAGAGACCCAGTACTTC | CASDTGTTQETQYF
few | TRBJ1-2 | TRBV7-8 | TRBD1 | TGTGCCAGCAGCTTAGCGGGCAGGGGGACCTGGGGCTACACCTTC | CASSLAGRGTWGYTF
. | TRBJ2-3 | TRBV30 | TRBD1 | TGTGCCTGGTCCCCCCCGGACAGGGTGGCAGATACGCAGTATTTT | CAWSPPDRVADTQYF
. | TRBJ2-3 | TRBV7-2 | . | TGTGCCAGCAGCTTAGTTGGGGGGGATACGCAGTATTTT | CASSLVGGDTQYF
. | TRBJ1-1 | TRBV5-1 | TRBD1 | TGCGCCAGCAGCCCAACCCAGGGGGCAAGGACTGAAGCTTTCTTT | CASSPTQGARTEAFF
few | TRBJ2-7 | TRBV5-6 | . | TGTGCCAGCAGCCCCTTCAGCTCCTACGAGCAGTACTTC | CASSPFSSYEQYF